The TCR beta chain described here comes from a study of cytomegalovirus exposure and HLA in healthy donors. Background on the study: Roughly 170 million T cells yielded some 120 million unique TCR beta sequences in earlier analysis. Study-level findings and limits: For TCR beta chains, V- and J-gene trimming was later linked to a missense DCLRE1C variant. Among TCR sequences, most were rare, though some public TCRs appeared in many donors. There were some V segments, including TRBV6-2 and TRBV6-3, excluded as indistinguishable.

A note on this clone: The antigen remains unidentified.

The PCR employed 60 Vbeta primers together with 13 Jbeta primers. Some clones are missing from TCRdb's copy, which holds only in-frame ones; the method was immunoSEQ multiplex PCR. The data show under 150,000 clones, around three quarters seen once. This CDR3 contains 15 residues. V lost 0 bases, J lost 6 bases, and 5 bases stayed unmatched. Looked up from germline, CDR1 is LGHNA and CDR2 is YNFKEQ. The TCR sequence derives from a woman between 35 and 50 years old in good health and CMV-seronegative. The chain combines TRBV4-2 with TRBJ2-1, with 7 nucleotides matching TRBD2. Sequences were obtained from PBMCs. The chain's CDR3 is CASSQDPLASNEQFF. DNA for the CDR3: TGTGCCAGCAGCCAAGATCCACTAGCGAGCAATGAGCAGTTCTTC.